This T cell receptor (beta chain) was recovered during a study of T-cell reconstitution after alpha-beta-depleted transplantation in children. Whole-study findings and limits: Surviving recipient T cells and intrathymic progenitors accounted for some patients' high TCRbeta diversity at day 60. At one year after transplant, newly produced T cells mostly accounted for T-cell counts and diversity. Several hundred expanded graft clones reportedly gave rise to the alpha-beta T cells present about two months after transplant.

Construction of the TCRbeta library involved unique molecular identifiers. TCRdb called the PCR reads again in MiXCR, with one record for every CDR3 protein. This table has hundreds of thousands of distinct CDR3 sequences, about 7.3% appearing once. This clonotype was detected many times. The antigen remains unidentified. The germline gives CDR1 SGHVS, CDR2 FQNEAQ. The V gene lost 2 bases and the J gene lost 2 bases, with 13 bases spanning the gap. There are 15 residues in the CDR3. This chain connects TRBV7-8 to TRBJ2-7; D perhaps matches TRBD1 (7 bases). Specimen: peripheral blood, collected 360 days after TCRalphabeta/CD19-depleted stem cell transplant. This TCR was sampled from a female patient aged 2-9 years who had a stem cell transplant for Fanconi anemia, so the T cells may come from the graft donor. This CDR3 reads CASSLLRDSTYEQYF. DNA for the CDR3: TGTGCCAGCAGCTTATTGCGGGACAGTACCTACGAGCAGTACTTC. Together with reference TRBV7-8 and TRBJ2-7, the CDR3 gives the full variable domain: GAGVSQSPRYKVAKRGQDVALRCDPISGHVSLFWYQQALGQGPEFLTYFQNEAQLDKSGLPSDRFFAERPEGSVSTLKIQRTQQEDSAVYLCASSLLRDSTYEQYFGPGTRLTVT.